This TCR beta chain was recovered during a study of beta chain features in type 1 diabetes. Every isolated RNA sample was fully reverse transcribed, so sequencing captured expressed TCRB transcripts. Some clones are missing from TCRdb's copy, which holds only in-frame ones; the method was immunoSEQ multiplex PCR. The sample has under 90,000 clones, 30% to 40% seen once; the top ten hold over 0.35%. This TCR derives from a woman aged 18-30 years in good health. The sequenced material came from stem cell memory CD4+ T cells from blood.

The CDR3 protein is CASRAGGGSETQYF. The DNA of the CDR3 is TGTGCCAGCAGGGCGGGCGGCGGATCAGAGACCCAGTACTTC. The V call is TRBV28, the J call TRBJ2-5; D is possibly TRBD2 (5 bases). Germline CDR1 is MDHEN and CDR2 is SYDVKM. V was cut by 6 bases and J by 4 bases, with 15 bases left in between. The length of the CDR3 is 14 residues.